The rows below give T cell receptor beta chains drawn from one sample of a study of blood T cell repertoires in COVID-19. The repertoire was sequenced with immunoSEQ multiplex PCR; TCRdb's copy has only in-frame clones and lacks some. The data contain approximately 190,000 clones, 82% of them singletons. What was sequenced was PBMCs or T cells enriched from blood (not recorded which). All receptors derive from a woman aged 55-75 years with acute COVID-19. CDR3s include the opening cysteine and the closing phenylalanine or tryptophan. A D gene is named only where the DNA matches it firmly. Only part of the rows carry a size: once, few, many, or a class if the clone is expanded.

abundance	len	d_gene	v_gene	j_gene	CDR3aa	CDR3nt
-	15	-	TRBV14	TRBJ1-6	CASSPPGVVLSPLHF	TGTGCCAGCAGCCCCCCGGGGGTAGTCCTCTCACCCCTCCACTTT
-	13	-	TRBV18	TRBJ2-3	CASSPPPTDTQYF	TGTGCCAGCTCACCACCCCCAACAGATACGCAGTATTTT
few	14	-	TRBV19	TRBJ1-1	CASSPTGMNTEAFF	TGTGCCAGTAGCCCGACAGGAATGAACACTGAAGCTTTCTTT
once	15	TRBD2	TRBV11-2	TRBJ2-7	CASSDLAGFFEEQYF	TGTGCCAGCAGCGACCTAGCGGGATTCTTCGAGGAGCAGTACTTC
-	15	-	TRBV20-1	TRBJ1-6	CSASSGQGRGSPLHF	-
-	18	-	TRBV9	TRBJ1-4	CASSGAYRVDKSGEKLFF	TGTGCCAGCAGCGGAGCTTACAGGGTAGATAAGTCTGGTGAAAAACTGTTTTTT
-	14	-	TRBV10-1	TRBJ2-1	CASSESAEYNEQFF	TGCGCCAGCAGTGAGTCTGCGGAGTACAATGAGCAGTTCTTC
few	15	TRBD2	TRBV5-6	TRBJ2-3	CASSFLAGDSYTQYF	TGTGCCAGCAGCTTTCTAGCGGGAGACTCTTATACGCAGTATTTT
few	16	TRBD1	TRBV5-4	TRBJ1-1	CASSSQGPVGWTEAFF	TGTGCCAGCAGCTCACAGGGGCCGGTCGGCTGGACTGAAGCTTTCTTT
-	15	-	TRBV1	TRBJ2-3	CTSSQRGRISDTQYF	TGCACCAGCAGCCAGCGCGGGAGGATATCAGATACGCAGTATTTT
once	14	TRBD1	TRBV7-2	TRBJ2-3	CASSLDRGGDTQYF	TGTGCCAGCAGCCTGGACAGGGGAGGAGATACGCAGTATTTT
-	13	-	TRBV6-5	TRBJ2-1	CASSYREHNEQFF	TGTGCCAGCAGCTACCGGGAGCATAATGAGCAGTTCTTC
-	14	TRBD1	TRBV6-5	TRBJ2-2	CASSYQGRGGELFF	TGTGCCAGCAGTTACCAGGGCAGGGGGGGGGAGCTGTTTTTT
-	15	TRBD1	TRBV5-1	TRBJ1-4	CASSLGTGVNEKLFF	TGCGCCAGCAGCCTAGGGACAGGGGTTAATGAAAAACTGTTTTTT
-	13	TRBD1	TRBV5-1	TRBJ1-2	CASTPGQGTGYTF	TGCGCCAGCACCCCGGGACAGGGTACAGGCTACACCTTC
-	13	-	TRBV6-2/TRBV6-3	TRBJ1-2	CASSYVKRYGYTF	TGTGCCAGCAGTTATGTGAAGCGCTATGGCTACACCTTC
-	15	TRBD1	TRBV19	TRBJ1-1	CASSPDRAMNTEAFF	TGTGCCAGTAGTCCCGACAGGGCCATGAACACTGAAGCTTTCTTT
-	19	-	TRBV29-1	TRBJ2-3	CSVEVRRVAGTASTDTQYF	TGCAGCGTTGAAGTTCGGAGGGTGGCCGGGACGGCTAGCACAGATACGCAGTATTTT
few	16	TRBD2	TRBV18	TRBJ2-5	CASSPWTRRRGETQYF	TGTGCCAGCTCACCTTGGACTAGAAGGCGTGGTGAGACCCAGTACTTC
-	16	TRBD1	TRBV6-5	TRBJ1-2	CASSSNPGQGAQGYTF	TGTGCCAGCAGTTCTAATCCGGGACAGGGGGCCCAAGGCTACACCTTC
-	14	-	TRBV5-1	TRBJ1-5	CASSLSGSNQPQHF	TGCGCCAGCAGCTTGTCAGGGAGCAATCAGCCCCAGCATTTT
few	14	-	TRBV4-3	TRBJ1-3	CASSQVDGETSIYF	TGCGCCAGCAGCCAAGTGGACGGGGAGACGTCCATATATTTT
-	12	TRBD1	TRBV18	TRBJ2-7	CASSPRDREQYF	TGTGCCAGCTCACCACGGGACAGAGAGCAGTACTTC
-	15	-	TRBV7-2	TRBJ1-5	CASSPGQSPNQPQHF	TGTGCCAGCAGCCCAGGACAGTCCCCCAATCAGCCCCAGCATTTT
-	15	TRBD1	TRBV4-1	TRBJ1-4	CASSIPGQGKEKLFF	TGCGCCAGCAGCATCCCGGGACAGGGAAAAGAAAAACTGTTTTTT
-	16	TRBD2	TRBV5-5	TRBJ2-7	CASSLRIAGYPYEQYF	TGTGCCAGCAGCTTACGAATAGCGGGTTACCCCTACGAGCAGTACTTC
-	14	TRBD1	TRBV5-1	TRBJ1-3	CASSSTGVGNTIYF	TGCGCCAGCAGCTCGACAGGGGTCGGAAACACCATATATTTT
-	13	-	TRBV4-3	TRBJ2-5	CASSREETGTQYF	TGCGCCAGCAGCAGGGAGGAGACGGGGACCCAGTACTTC
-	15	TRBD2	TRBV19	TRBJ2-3	CASRRGGRSTDTQYF	TGTGCCAGTCGGCGGGGCGGGAGATCCACAGATACGCAGTATTTT
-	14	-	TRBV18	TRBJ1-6	CASSPQQGNSPLHF	TGTGCCAGCTCCCCCCAACAGGGAAATTCACCCCTCCACTTT
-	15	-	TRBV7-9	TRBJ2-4	CASSPSEAAKNIQYF	TGTGCCAGCAGCCCCTCTGAGGCAGCCAAAAACATTCAGTACTTC
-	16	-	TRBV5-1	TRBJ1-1	CASSLGEGGLNTEAFF	TGCGCCAGCAGCTTGGGGGAGGGGGGACTGAACACTGAAGCTTTCTTT
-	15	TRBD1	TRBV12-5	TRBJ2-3	CASGEGQTVTDTQYF	TGTGCTAGTGGTGAGGGACAGACGGTAACAGATACGCAGTATTTT
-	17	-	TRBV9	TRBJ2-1	CASSPGQSSLRGNEQFF	TGTGCCAGCAGCCCCGGACAGTCCTCGTTAAGGGGGAATGAGCAGTTCTTC
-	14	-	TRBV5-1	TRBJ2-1	CASSLGASENEQFF	TGCGCCAGCAGCTTGGGGGCTAGCGAAAATGAGCAGTTCTTC
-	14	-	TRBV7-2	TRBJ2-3	CASSLGGSSDTQYF	TGTGCCAGCAGCTTAGGAGGCAGCTCAGATACGCAGTATTTT
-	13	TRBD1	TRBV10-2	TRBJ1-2	CASLTGNSQGYTF	TGCGCCAGCCTGACAGGGAATTCACAAGGCTACACCTTC
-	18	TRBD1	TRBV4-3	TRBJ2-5	CASSQDSIDTGGAQTQYF	TGCGCCAGCAGCCAAGATTCTATCGATACAGGGGGCGCGCAGACCCAGTACTTC
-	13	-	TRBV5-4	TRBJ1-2	CASSFTGTYGYTF	TGTGCCAGCAGCTTCACAGGAACCTATGGCTACACCTTC
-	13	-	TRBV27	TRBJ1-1	CASGIRENTEAFF	TGTGCCAGCGGTATCAGGGAGAACACTGAAGCTTTCTTT
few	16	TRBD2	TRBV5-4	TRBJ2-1	CASSPKTGGTYNEQFF	TGTGCCAGCAGCCCCAAGACGGGGGGAACCTACAATGAGCAGTTCTTC